This T cell receptor (beta chain) was profiled in a study of blood T cell repertoires in COVID-19. From germline, CDR1 is MDHEN and CDR2 SYDVKM. The ends lost 4 bases at V and 6 bases at J; junction bases unmatched: 10. The CDR3 extends over 15 amino acids. Clones were sequenced by immunoSEQ multiplex PCR, and TCRdb holds only the in-frame ones, with some missing. The table lists some 46,000 clones, about 70% of them singletons, with approximately 60% in the top ten. This chain joins TRBV28 and TRBJ1-2; TRBD1 matches 8 bases. Specimen: peripheral blood. The TCR sequence derives from a man aged 80 or over with acute or convalescent COVID-19. Written as DNA, the CDR3 is TGTGCCAGCAGTTCCCCGGGGACAGGAAAGGATGGCTACACCTTC. This encodes CASSSPGTGKDGYTF.